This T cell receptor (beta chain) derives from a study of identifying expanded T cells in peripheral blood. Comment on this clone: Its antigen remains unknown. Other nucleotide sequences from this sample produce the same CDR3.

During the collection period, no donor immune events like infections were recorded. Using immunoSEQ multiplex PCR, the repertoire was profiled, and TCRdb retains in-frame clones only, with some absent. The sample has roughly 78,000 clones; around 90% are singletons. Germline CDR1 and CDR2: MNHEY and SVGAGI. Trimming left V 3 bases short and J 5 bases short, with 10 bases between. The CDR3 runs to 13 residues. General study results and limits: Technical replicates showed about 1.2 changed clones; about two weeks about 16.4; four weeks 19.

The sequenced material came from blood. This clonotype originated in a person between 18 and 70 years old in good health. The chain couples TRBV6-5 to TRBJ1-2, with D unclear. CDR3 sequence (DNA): TGTGCCAGCAGTTATGACCGGGCTTATGGCTACACCTTC. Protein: CASSYDRAYGYTF.